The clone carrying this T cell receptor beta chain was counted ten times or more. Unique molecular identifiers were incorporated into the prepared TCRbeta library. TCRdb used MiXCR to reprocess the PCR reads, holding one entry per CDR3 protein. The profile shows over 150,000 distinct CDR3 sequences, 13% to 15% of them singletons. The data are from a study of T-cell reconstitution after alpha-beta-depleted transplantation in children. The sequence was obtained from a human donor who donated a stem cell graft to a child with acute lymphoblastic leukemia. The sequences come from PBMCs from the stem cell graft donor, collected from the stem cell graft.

Here the CDR3 reads CASSMEGSSYEQYF. The CDR3, as DNA: TGTGCCAGTAGTATGGAAGGGAGCTCCTACGAGCAGTACTTC. This chain connects TRBV19 to TRBJ2-7, with a weak D call TRBD2 (5 bases). V was pared by 3 bases and J by 0 bases, with 9 bases between. CDR3 size: 14 residues. Looked up from germline, CDR1 is LNHDA and CDR2 is SQIVND (reference sequence).